The 12 T cell receptor beta chains below come from one sample, sequenced in a study of blood T cell repertoires in COVID-19. The repertoire was sequenced with immunoSEQ multiplex PCR; TCRdb's copy has only in-frame clones and lacks some. The data contain about 75,000 clones, 88% of them seen just once; the ten biggest clones take up around 20%. Sequencing input: peripheral blood. These receptors originate from a human donor in a cohort sampled during active COVID-19.

This rearrangement joins TRBV7-9 to TRBJ1-3; D is undetermined. Germline V gene data show CDR1 as SEHNR and CDR2 as FQNEAQ (reference sequence). CDR3 length equals 13 residues. V lost 3 bases and J 2 bases, leaving 5 bases between the germline ends. The CDR3 sequence is CASSFSAGNTIYF. CDR3 sequence (DNA): TGTGCCAGCAGCTTCTCAGCTGGAAACACCATATATTTT.

The chain is built from TRBV5-1 and TRBJ2-3; D is perhaps TRBD1 (5 bases). This CDR3 has 16 amino acids. Germline CDR1 SGHRS, CDR2 YFSETQ. Trimming took 0 bases from V and 2 from J, leaving 13 bases between them. CDR3 residues: CASSLVTGGDTDTQYF. The DNA for the CDR3 is TGCGCCAGCAGCTTGGTCACAGGTGGGGACACAGATACGCAGTATTTT.

In its sample, this clone was seen a few times. This rearrangement joins TRBV28 to TRBJ1-1; a weak D match, TRBD1 (5 bases). There are 12 residues in the CDR3. Germline V gene sequence: CDR1 MDHEN, CDR2 SYDVKM. Trimming removed 1 base at V and 9 bases at J, with 9 bases between. The CDR3 nucleotides are TGTGCCAGCAGTTTATTCCCAGGGAAAGCTTTCTTT. This translates into CASSLFPGKAFF.

This clone was picked up one time. The chain is built from TRBV28 and TRBJ2-3, with TRBD2 identical over 9 bases. Germline V lookup: CDR1 MDHEN, CDR2 SYDVKM. This CDR3 region has 16 residues. With 6 bases clipped from V and 2 bases from J, the junction kept 9 bases outside the gene matches. CDR3 DNA: TGTGCCAGCAGCCCAGGGACTAGCCCCTTCACAGATACGCAGTATTTT. Amino acid sequence: CASSPGTSPFTDTQYF.

J is TRBJ2-3 and V is TRBV7-2; the match to TRBD2 covers 15 bases. V shed 1 base and J 7 bases; nucleotides not matched to a gene: 9. Germline CDR1 and CDR2: SGHTA and FQGNSA. The CDR3 loop spans 18 amino acids. DNA for the CDR3: TGTGCCAGCAGCTTAGTAGGAGCCGGGACTAGCGGGGGGAATACGCAGTATTTT. It is translated as CASSLVGAGTSGGNTQYF.

The chain is built from TRBV21-1 and TRBJ1-4. TRBV21-1 is marked as a pseudogene. CDR3 length equals 14 residues. Written as DNA, the CDR3 is TGTGCCAGCAGCAAAGAGAGCGGAAGTGAAAAACTGTTTTTT. This encodes CASSKESGSEKLFF.

This chain joins TRBV5-5 and TRBJ2-6; D is ambiguous. Trimming shortened V by 2 bases and J by 1 base, and 10 bases separated the two germline ends. CDR1 SGHKS and CDR2 YYEKEE come from the germline V gene (reference sequence). This CDR3 region has 16 residues. CDR3 region: CASSLLRRSGANVLTF. CDR3 in DNA: TGTGCCAGCAGCTTATTACGCAGATCTGGGGCCAACGTCCTGACTTTC. The variable domain in full, with the rest retrieved from reference TRBV5-5 and TRBJ2-6, is DAGVTQSPTHLIKTRGQQVTLRCSPISGHKSVSWYQQVLGQGPQFIFQYYEKEERGRGNFPDRFSARQFPNYSSELNVNALLLGDSALYLCASSLLRRSGANVLTFGAGSRLTVL.

This clone appeared once. V usage is TRBV7-9 and J usage is TRBJ1-6; D may be TRBD1 (5 bases). CDR1 and CDR2 (germline): SEHNR, FQNEAQ (reference sequence). This CDR3 has 15 residues. The V end was cut by 1 base, the J end by 6 bases, with 10 bases between. CDR3 DNA sequence: TGTGCCAGCAGCTTAGTAAGGGGTAGTAATTCACCCCTCCACTTT. This gives the protein CASSLVRGSNSPLHF.

The chain combines TRBV2 with TRBJ1-1, with D hard to call. This CDR3 is built from 12 residues. V lost 6 bases and J lost 7, with 12 bases in between. Germline CDR1 and CDR2: SNHLY and FYNNEI. The CDR3 bases are TGTGCCAGCAGGGAACTGTCTGTTGAAGCTTTCTTT. Its translation: CASRELSVEAFF. Supplemented by reference TRBV2 and TRBJ1-1, the full variable domain reads EPEVTQTPSHQVTQMGQEVILRCVPISNHLYFYWYRQILGQKVEFLVSFYNNEISEKSEIFDDQFSVERPDGSNFTLKIRSTKLEDSAMYFCASRELSVEAFFGQGTRLTVV.

This clone has only one observation. This sequence joins TRBV5-1 and TRBJ2-3, with 14 bases matching TRBD2. This CDR3 has 19 amino acids. CDR1 is SGHRS, CDR2 YFSETQ, per germline. J gave up 4 bases and V 0 bases, and 10 bases lay outside the gene matches. The CDR3 protein is CASSLGPPGTSGSSDTQYF. The CDR3 DNA reads TGCGCCAGCAGCTTGGGCCCTCCCGGGACTAGCGGGAGTTCAGATACGCAGTATTTT.

This rearrangement joins TRBV5-1 to TRBJ2-7, with 8 bases fitting TRBD2. Germline CDR1 SGHRS, CDR2 YFSETQ. This CDR3 comprises 13 residues. The J segment lost 4 bases and the V segment lost 4 bases, leaving 4 bases of the junction unmatched. In DNA, the CDR3 is TGCGCCAGCAGCCCAGCGGGAGCTTACGAGCAGTACTTC. Amino acids: CASSPAGAYEQYF.

The V and J genes are TRBV29-1 and TRBJ2-3, with 9 bases that match TRBD2. Germline trimming cut 4 bases from V and 4 bases from J; bases unmatched to any gene: 12. CDR1 is SQVTM, CDR2 ANQGSEA, per germline. The length of the CDR3 is 16 residues. CDR3 in amino acids: CSVGGTSSHRADTQYF. The CDR3 nucleotides read TGCAGCGTTGGAGGGACTAGCTCTCATCGCGCAGATACGCAGTATTTT.